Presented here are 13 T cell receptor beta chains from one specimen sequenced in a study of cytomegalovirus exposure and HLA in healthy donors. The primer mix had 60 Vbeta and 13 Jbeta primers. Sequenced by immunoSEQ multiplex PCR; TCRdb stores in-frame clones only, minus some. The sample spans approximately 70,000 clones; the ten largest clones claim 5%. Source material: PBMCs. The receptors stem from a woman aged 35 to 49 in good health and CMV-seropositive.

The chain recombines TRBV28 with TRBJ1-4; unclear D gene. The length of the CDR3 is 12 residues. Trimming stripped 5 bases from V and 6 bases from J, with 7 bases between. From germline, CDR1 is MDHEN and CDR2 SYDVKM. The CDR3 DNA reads TGTGCCAGCAGTAAGCTTCATGAAAAACTGTTTTTT. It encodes CASSKLHEKLFF.

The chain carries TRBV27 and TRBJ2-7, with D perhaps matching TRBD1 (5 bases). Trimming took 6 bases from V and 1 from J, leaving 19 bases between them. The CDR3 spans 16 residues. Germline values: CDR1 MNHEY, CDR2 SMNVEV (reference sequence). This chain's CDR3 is CASRRTSLVLSYEQYF. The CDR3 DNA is TGTGCCAGCAGACGGACAAGTCTAGTCCTATCCTACGAGCAGTACTTC.

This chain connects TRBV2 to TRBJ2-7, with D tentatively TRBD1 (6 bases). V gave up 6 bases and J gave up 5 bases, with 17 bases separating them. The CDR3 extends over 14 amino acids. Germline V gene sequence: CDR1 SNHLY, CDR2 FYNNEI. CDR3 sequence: CASSVLRGGHEQYF. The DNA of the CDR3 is TGTGCCAGCAGCGTCCTTAGAGGGGGACACGAGCAGTACTTC.

The CDR3 region has the DNA TGCAGCCTAAAAACCGGGACAGGGCCCTACGAGCAGTACTTC. Translating it yields CSLKTGTGPYEQYF. The rearrangement links TRBV29-1 to TRBJ2-7; 9 nucleotides agree with TRBD1. From germline, CDR1 is SQVTM and CDR2 ANQGSEA. This CDR3 is 14 amino acids long. V shed 8 bases, J shed 2 bases, and the junction held 10 bases outside the gene matches.

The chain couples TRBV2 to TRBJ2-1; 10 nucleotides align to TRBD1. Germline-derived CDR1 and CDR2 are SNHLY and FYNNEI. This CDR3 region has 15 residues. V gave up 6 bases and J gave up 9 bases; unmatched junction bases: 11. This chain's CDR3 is CASSVTGTGEGEQFF. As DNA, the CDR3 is TGTGCCAGCAGCGTAACCGGGACAGGGGAGGGTGAGCAGTTCTTC.

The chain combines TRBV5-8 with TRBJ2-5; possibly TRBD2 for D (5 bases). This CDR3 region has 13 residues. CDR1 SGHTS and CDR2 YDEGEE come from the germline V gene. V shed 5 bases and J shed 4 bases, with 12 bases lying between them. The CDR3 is CASSILAGETQYF. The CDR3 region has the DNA TGTGCCAGCAGTATCTTGGCGGGAGAGACCCAGTACTTC.

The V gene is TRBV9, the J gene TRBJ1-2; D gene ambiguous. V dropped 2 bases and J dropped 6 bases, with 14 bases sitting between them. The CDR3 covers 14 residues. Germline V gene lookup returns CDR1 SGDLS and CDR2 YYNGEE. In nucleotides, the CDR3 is TGTGCCAGCAGCGTTTCCTTAGGCGAGGATGGCTACACCTTC. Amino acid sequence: CASSVSLGEDGYTF.

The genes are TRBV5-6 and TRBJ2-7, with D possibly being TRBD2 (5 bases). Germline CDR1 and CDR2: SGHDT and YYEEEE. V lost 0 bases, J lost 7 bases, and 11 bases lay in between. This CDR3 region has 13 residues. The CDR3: CASSLVKRWEQYF. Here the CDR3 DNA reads TGTGCCAGCAGCTTGGTAAAGCGGTGGGAGCAGTACTTC.

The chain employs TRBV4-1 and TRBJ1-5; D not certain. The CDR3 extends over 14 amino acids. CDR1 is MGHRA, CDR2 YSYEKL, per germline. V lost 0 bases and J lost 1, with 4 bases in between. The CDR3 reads CASSQELSNQPQHF. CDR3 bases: TGCGCCAGCAGCCAAGAGTTAAGCAATCAGCCCCAGCATTTT.

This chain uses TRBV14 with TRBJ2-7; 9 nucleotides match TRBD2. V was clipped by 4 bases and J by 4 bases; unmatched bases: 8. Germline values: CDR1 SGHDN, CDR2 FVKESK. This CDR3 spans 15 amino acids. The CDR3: CASSLLAGGPYEQYF. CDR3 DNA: TGTGCCAGCAGCCTCTTGGCGGGAGGGCCGTACGAGCAGTACTTC.

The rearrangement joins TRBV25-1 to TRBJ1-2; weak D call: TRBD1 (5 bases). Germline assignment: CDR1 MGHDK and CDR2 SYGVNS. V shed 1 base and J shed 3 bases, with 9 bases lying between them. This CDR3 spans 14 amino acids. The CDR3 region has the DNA TGTGCCAGCAGTGAATCCGGGGGGGACTATGGCTACACCTTC. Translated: CASSESGGDYGYTF.

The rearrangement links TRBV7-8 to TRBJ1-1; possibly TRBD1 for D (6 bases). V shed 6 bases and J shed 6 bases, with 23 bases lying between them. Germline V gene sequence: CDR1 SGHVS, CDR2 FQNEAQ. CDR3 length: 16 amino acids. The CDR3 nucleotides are TGTGCCAGCAGACGCCACTCAGGGGCTGGGGACGCTGAAGCTTTCTTT. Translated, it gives CASRRHSGAGDAEAFF.

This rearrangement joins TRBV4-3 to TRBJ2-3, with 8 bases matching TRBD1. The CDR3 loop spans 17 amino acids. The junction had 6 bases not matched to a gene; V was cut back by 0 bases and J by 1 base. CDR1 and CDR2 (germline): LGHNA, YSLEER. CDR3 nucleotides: TGCGCCAGCAGCCAAGACAGGGGGCAAATGGGCACAGATACGCAGTATTTT. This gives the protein CASSQDRGQMGTDTQYF.